The rows below give T cell receptor beta chains drawn from one sample of a study of blood T cell repertoires in COVID-19. Sequencing used immunoSEQ multiplex PCR; TCRdb keeps in-frame clones, though not all of them. Of around 100,000 clones detected, approximately 80% appear once; the ten largest clones hold around a third. Sequences were obtained from peripheral blood. The receptors originated from a man in his sixties or seventies with active or convalescent COVID-19. Each CDR3 is given with its conserved first and last residue. A D gene is named only where the DNA matches it firmly. A clone size is listed for some rows: how often the clone was seen (once, few, many), or a class if it is expanded.

>.|TRBV7-8|TRBD1|TRBJ1-6
TGTGCCAGCAGCTTAGCGGAGGGGGCGATCTATAATTCACCCCTCCACTTT
CASSLAEGAIYNSPLHF
>once|TRBV5-1|.|TRBJ1-1
TGCGCCAGCAGCTTGAACAGTCAAGACACTGAAGCTTTCTTT
CASSLNSQDTEAFF
>.|TRBV5-1|.|TRBJ2-7
TGCGCCAGCAGCACGACAGGAGGTCAGAACGAGCAGTACTTC
CASSTTGGQNEQYF
>once|TRBV20-1|.|TRBJ2-5
TGCAGTGCTAGTGTGAGCCAGGGCAATACCCAGTACTTC
CSASVSQGNTQYF
>few|TRBV7-2|TRBD1|TRBJ2-2
TGTGCCAGCAGCTGGGGGACAGGGGGAAACAGCGGGGAGCTGTTTTTT
CASSWGTGGNSGELFF
>.|TRBV5-1|.|TRBJ1-4
TGCGCCAGCAGCTTGAGGGGGATTCGGGAAAAACTGTTTTTT
CASSLRGIREKLFF
>.|TRBV2|TRBD1|TRBJ1-1
TGTGCCAGCCAGGAGCCGGGACAGTCTCTCGAAGCTTTCTTT
CASQEPGQSLEAFF
>.|TRBV30|TRBD1|TRBJ1-2
TGTGCCTGGGTGACAGGGGTCGGCTACACCTTC
CAWVTGVGYTF
>.|TRBV7-9|.|TRBJ2-7
TGTGCCAGCAGCCTGATGTCGGGGGATCCCTACGAGCAGTACTTC
CASSLMSGDPYEQYF
>.|TRBV29-1|TRBD1|TRBJ1-2
TGCAGCGTTGGAGGACAGGGGACTTTTGATGGCTACACCTTC
CSVGGQGTFDGYTF
>.|TRBV29-1|TRBD2|TRBJ2-5
TGCAGCGTTGAAGGGGGTGCGGGGGACCAAGAGACCCAGTACTTC
CSVEGGAGDQETQYF
>.|TRBV29-1|.|TRBJ2-1
TGCAGCGTTGAACAGGGCGGGGATGAGCAGTTCTTC
CSVEQGGDEQFF
>.|TRBV6-5|.|TRBJ1-1
TGTGCCAGCAGTTACTCGCACAGGAACACTGAAGCTTTCTTT
CASSYSHRNTEAFF
>once|TRBV2|.|TRBJ2-7
TGTGCCAGCAGGGGGGCGAGGAGTCCGGTGACTTACGAGCAGTACTTC
CASRGARSPVTYEQYF
>.|TRBV6-5|TRBD1|TRBJ2-7
TGTGCCAGCAGTTACTCGATGCCGGGACAGGGGTACGAGCAGTACTTC
CASSYSMPGQGYEQYF
>few|TRBV27|.|TRBJ1-1
TGTGCCAGCAGTCCCGTATACCAGGGTAACACTGAAGCTTTCTTT
CASSPVYQGNTEAFF
>.|TRBV3-1/TRBV3-2|TRBD1|TRBJ2-6
TGTGCCAGCAGCCGGGACAGCTTCTCTGGGGCCAACGTCCTGACTTTC
CASSRDSFSGANVLTF
>.|TRBV5-8|TRBD1|TRBJ2-7
TGTGCCAGCAGCCCCCTCGCGGGACAGGGGGGCTACGAGCAGTACTTC
CASSPLAGQGGYEQYF
>.|TRBV7-6|TRBD2|TRBJ2-5
TGTGCCAGCAGCGTACTACTAGCGGGAGATGGCCAAGAGACCCAGTACTTC
CASSVLLAGDGQETQYF
>.|TRBV7-9|TRBD1|TRBJ1-2
TGTGCCAGCAGCCAACAGGGACAGGGATACGGCTACACCTTC
CASSQQGQGYGYTF
>.|TRBV27|.|TRBJ2-7
TGTGCCAGCAGTACGGGGGACTACGAGCAGTACTTC
CASSTGDYEQYF
>many|TRBV6-1|.|TRBJ2-7
TGTGCCAGCAGTGAACAAGCAGGGGCAGGGGACGAGCAGTACTTC
CASSEQAGAGDEQYF
>.|TRBV27|.|TRBJ2-5
TGTGCCAGCAGTCAACAAAAGGGGGAGACCCAGTACTTC
CASSQQKGETQYF
>.|TRBV30|.|TRBJ1-2
TGTGCCTGGAGTGGTCCTCCCCCCGGCTACACCTTC
CAWSGPPPGYTF
>.|TRBV15|.|TRBJ1-1
TGTGCCACCAGCAGTGGACTGATCACTGAAGCTTTCTTT
CATSSGLITEAFF
>.|TRBV11-3|TRBD2|TRBJ2-1
TGTGCCAGCAGCTTACTCGCGGGGGGGCTCAACAATGAGCAGTTCTTC
CASSLLAGGLNNEQFF
>.|TRBV2|TRBD1|TRBJ1-1
TGTGCCAGCAGCGGGGGACAGGGTGGTGACAGCACTGAAGCTTTCTTT
CASSGGQGGDSTEAFF
>.|TRBV4-3|TRBD2|TRBJ2-2
TGCGCCAGCAGCCACCGGGGTAGCGGGTCCAACACCGGGGAGCTGTTTTTT
CASSHRGSGSNTGELFF
>.|TRBV10-3|.|TRBJ2-7
TGTGCCATCAGTGACCGTGCACTAGTCTCAAGCTCCTACGAGCAGTACTTC
CAISDRALVSSSYEQYF
>.|TRBV19|TRBD2|TRBJ2-2
TGTGCCAGTAGTACCCCCGGGACTAGCGGGGGGGCAAGAAACACCGGGGAGCTGTTTTTT
CASSTPGTSGGARNTGELFF
>.|TRBV27|TRBD2|TRBJ2-1
TGTGCCACCACGGACGGACTAGCTCCCTACAATGAGCAGTTCTTC
CATTDGLAPYNEQFF
>.|TRBV6-2/TRBV6-3|.|TRBJ2-5
TGTGCCAGCAGTTACTCGGGGACTCAAGAGACCCAGTACTTC
CASSYSGTQETQYF
>.|TRBV28|.|TRBJ1-6
TGTGCCAGCAGTCTGACAGTTCGGGCATATAATTCACCCCTCCACTTT
CASSLTVRAYNSPLHF
>.|TRBV14|.|TRBJ2-5
TGTGCCAGCAGCCAAGTAACAGGGTTGTGGGAGACCCAGTACTTC
CASSQVTGLWETQYF
>.|TRBV20-1|.|TRBJ1-2
TGCAGTGCTAGTGCAGACTTCTATGGCTACACCTTC
CSASADFYGYTF
>.|TRBV5-1|.|TRBJ1-2
TGCGCCAGCAGCTTGGTGAATCAAAGGATTAAGGGGAACTATGGCTACACCTTC
CASSLVNQRIKGNYGYTF
>few|TRBV2|.|TRBJ1-5
TGTGCCAGCAGTGACGGGGGTCAGCCCCAGCATTTT
CASSDGGQPQHF
>.|TRBV4-1|.|TRBJ1-1
TGCGCCAGCAGCCAAGATGAGGGGGGGGACACTGAAGCTTTCTTT
CASSQDEGGDTEAFF
>.|TRBV7-3|TRBD2|TRBJ2-7
TGTGCCAGCAGCTTGGCGCCGTCAGGGACTACTATAGCCTACGAGCAGTACTTC
CASSLAPSGTTIAYEQYF
>.|TRBV10-2|.|TRBJ1-3
TGCGCCAGCAGTGAATCGGACCTACCCCGGGAGGGTGCTGGAAACACCATATATTTT
CASSESDLPREGAGNTIYF
>.|TRBV3-1/TRBV3-2|.|TRBJ1-4
TGTGCCAGCAGCCAACCCGCCCGGGGGACTAATGAAAAACTGTTTTTT
CASSQPARGTNEKLFF
>.|TRBV27|.|TRBJ2-4
TGTGCCAGCAGTTTTTCTAAAGCCAAAAACATTCAGTACTTC
CASSFSKAKNIQYF
>.|TRBV28|.|TRBJ2-2
TGTGCCAGCAGTTTGGGGGGGGCGCGCACCGGGGAGCTGTTTTTT
CASSLGGARTGELFF
>many|TRBV19|TRBD1|TRBJ2-3
TGTGCCAGTAGTATAGGGCACGGGACAGGGGCCCACACAGATACGCAGTATTTT
CASSIGHGTGAHTDTQYF
>few|TRBV5-6|.|TRBJ2-7
TGTGCCAGCAGCTTGAGGAGAGCCTACGAGCAGTACTTC
CASSLRRAYEQYF
>.|TRBV10-3|TRBD1|TRBJ2-5
TGTGCCATCAGAGATACCCGACAGGGTGAGACCCAGTACTTC
CAIRDTRQGETQYF
>.|TRBV12-3/TRBV12-4|.|TRBJ1-1
TGTGCCAGCAGTAATTCAGGGATGACTTTCTTT
CASSNSGMTFF
>once|TRBV28|TRBD1|TRBJ2-7
TGTGCCAGCAGATACAGGGGGCGCGTCGACGAGCAGTACTTC
CASRYRGRVDEQYF
>.|TRBV27|TRBD1|TRBJ2-7
TGTGCCAGCAGCTTTCGACAGGGGGCCTACGAGCAGTACTTC
CASSFRQGAYEQYF